The present T cell receptor beta chain was sequenced within a study of blood T cell repertoires in COVID-19. Across the whole study: The United States, Italy and Spain supplied acute and convalescent COVID-19 samples. T cells, B-cell-depleted T cells, or PBMCs provided the cDNA or gDNA that served as material.

Germline V gives CDR1 LGHDT, CDR2 YNNKEL (reference sequence). V was cut by 4 bases and J by 5 bases, with 15 bases left in between. This CDR3 contains 14 residues. Authors' methods: Reference gene primer amplification yielded estimated nucleated cell counts. Assay: immunoSEQ multiplex PCR; the TCRdb copy retains only in-frame clones and omits some. V and J calls and clone size come straight from that table; D and trimming were deduced from the DNA. The sample shows 95,000 to 110,000 clones, 89% of them seen only once. Source material: peripheral blood. This TCR came from a woman at least 80 years old in a cohort sampled during active COVID-19. The chain uses TRBV3-1 (or the pseudogene TRBV3-2) and TRBJ2-7, with a weak D call TRBD2 (5 bases). CDR3 coding DNA: TGTGCCAGCAGCCGGGCCCAGCCCGGGAACGAGCAGTACTTC. It codes for CASSRAQPGNEQYF.